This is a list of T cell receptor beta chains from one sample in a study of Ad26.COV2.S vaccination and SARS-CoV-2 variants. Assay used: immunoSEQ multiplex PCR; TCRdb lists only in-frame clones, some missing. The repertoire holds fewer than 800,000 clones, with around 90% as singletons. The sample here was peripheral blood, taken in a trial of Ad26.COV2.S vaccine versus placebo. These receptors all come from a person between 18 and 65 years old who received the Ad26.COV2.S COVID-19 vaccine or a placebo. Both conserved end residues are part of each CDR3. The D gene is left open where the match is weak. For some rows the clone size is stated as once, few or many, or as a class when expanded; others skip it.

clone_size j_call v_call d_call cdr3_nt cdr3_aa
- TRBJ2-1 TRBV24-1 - TGTGCCACCAGTGACTCCCCGTACAATGAGCAGTTCTTC CATSDSPYNEQFF
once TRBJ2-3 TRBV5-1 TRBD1 TGCGCCAGCAGCTTGGGGGACAGAGGCGCAGATACGCAGTATTTT CASSLGDRGADTQYF
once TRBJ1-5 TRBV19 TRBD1 TGTGCCAGTAGTCCACTACAGGGGGGAAGCAATCAGCCCCAGCATTTT CASSPLQGGSNQPQHF
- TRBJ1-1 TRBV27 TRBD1 TGTGCCAGCAGTTCCCTCGGGACAGGGGGTACAGCTGAAGCTTTCTTT CASSSLGTGGTAEAFF
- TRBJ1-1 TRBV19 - TGTGCCAGTAGTATTTTAGGGTCCGGGACGTACACTGAAGCTTTCTTT CASSILGSGTYTEAFF
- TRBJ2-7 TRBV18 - TGTGCCAGCTCACCACTGATGGGGTCGTCCTACGAGCAGTACTTC CASSPLMGSSYEQYF
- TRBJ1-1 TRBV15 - TGTGCCACCAGCAGAGTACGGGGGCTCGCTGAAGCTTTCTTT CATSRVRGLAEAFF
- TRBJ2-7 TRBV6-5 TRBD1 TGTGCCAGCAGTTACTCGACGGGCCAGGGGGTAGACGAGCAGTACTTC CASSYSTGQGVDEQYF
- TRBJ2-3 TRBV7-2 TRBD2 TGTGCCAGCAGCGCCGAACTAGCGGGGGGCACAGATACGCAGTATTTT CASSAELAGGTDTQYF
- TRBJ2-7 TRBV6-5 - TGTGCCAGCTGTCCGGGAATGCCCTACGAGCAGTACTTC CASCPGMPYEQYF
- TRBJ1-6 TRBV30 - TGTGCCTGGAGCCAGGGTGTTGATTCACCCCTCCACTTT CAWSQGVDSPLHF
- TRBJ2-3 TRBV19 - TGTGCCAGTACCCACCGTGGGGATACGCAGTATTTT CASTHRGDTQYF
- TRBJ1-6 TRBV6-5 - TGTGCCAGCAGTTCGGGAAAATATAATTCACCCCTCCACTTT CASSSGKYNSPLHF
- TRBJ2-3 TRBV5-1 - TGCGCCAGCAGCCTATCGGTCTCCCGTCGGACAGATACGCAGTATTTT CASSLSVSRRTDTQYF
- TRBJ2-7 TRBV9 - TGTGCCAGCAGCGTAAGTTCCCCTACGATGGAGCAGTACTTC CASSVSSPTMEQYF
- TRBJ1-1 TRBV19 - TGTGCCAGTGGACGGGGGGCCCGGCTAGAGACTGAAGCTTTCTTT CASGRGARLETEAFF